The 4 T cell receptor beta chains below come from one sample, sequenced in a study of beta chain features in type 1 diabetes. Study-wide results and limits: In every one of the four CD4+ subsets, TCRB CDR3s were moderately but significantly shorter in Type 1 diabetes patients.

All of the isolated RNA was reverse transcribed, so expressed TCRB transcripts were sequenced. Sequencing used immunoSEQ multiplex PCR; TCRdb keeps in-frame clones, though not all of them. The sample holds about 340,000 clones, around an eighth seen once. These receptors' targets are unknown. The sequenced material came from naive CD4+ T cells from blood. The receptors shown here come from a woman aged 18-29 years with type 1 diabetes.

This chain links TRBV5-1 with TRBJ2-1, with 12 nucleotides matching TRBD2. Germline assignment: CDR1 SGHRS and CDR2 YFSETQ. With 6 bases clipped from V and 7 bases from J, the junction kept 5 bases outside the gene matches. The CDR3 is made up of 14 amino acids. The CDR3 reads CASNGLAGTNEQFF. CDR3 nucleotides: TGCGCCAGCAACGGACTAGCGGGAACGAATGAGCAGTTCTTC.

The rearrangement joins TRBV7-9 to TRBJ1-1; D uncertain. Deletions cut 2 bases from V and 8 bases from J, with 9 bases between. Germline V gives CDR1 SEHNR, CDR2 FQNEAQ (reference sequence). The CDR3 contains 12 residues. CDR3 coding DNA: TGTGCCAGCAGCTTATTGGCGGGGGAAGCTTTCTTT. Its translation: CASSLLAGEAFF.

The J gene is TRBJ1-1, the V gene TRBV4-2; tentatively, D is TRBD1 (5 bases). Deletions cut 5 bases from V and 8 bases from J, with 15 bases between. The CDR3 is 13 amino acids. The germline CDR1 and CDR2 sequences are LGHNA and YNFKEQ. CDR3 bases: TGTGCCAGCAGCAAGATGGAGGGGTTGGAAGCTTTCTTT. Encoded protein: CASSKMEGLEAFF.

Only a few counts were recorded for this clone. This chain joins TRBV9 and TRBJ2-1; D is perhaps TRBD2 (6 bases). Germline V gene data show CDR1 as SGDLS and CDR2 as YYNGEE. The germline V and J ends were trimmed by 0 bases and 8 bases, with 12 bases remaining between them. The CDR3 covers 14 residues. Here the CDR3 DNA reads TGTGCCAGCAGCGTAGCCCCGGGGGACTATGAGCAGTTCTTC. As protein: CASSVAPGDYEQFF.